This T cell receptor (beta chain) was retrieved from a study of T cell responses to AZD1222 COVID-19 vaccine. General study results and limits: The donor group comprised mostly white British people and more females; the analysis possibly underestimated clonal diversity.

Germline CDR1 and CDR2: MDHEN and SYDVKM. V lost 6 bases and J lost 1, with 13 bases in between. This CDR3 spans 14 amino acids. Only in-frame clones appear in the TCRdb table, and some are missing; sequencing was by immunoSEQ multiplex PCR. The table has hundreds of thousands of clones, approximately 94% seen once; the top ten hold roughly 1%. A remark on this clone: Its antigen is as yet unknown.

The source was peripheral blood, collected on day 0 of MenACWY control vaccination. The V gene is TRBV28, the J gene TRBJ2-7; D might be TRBD2 (5 bases). The clonotype originates from an adult in good health. The DNA of the CDR3 is TGTGCCAGCAGGCGTGACCCGGGATCCTACGAGCAGTACTTC. Translation: CASRRDPGSYEQYF.